One sample yielded the 25 T cell receptor beta chains listed below, sequenced in a study of coeliac disease. TCRdb's table, derived via immunoSEQ multiplex PCR, lists solely in-frame clones and lacks some. The repertoire holds around 4,500 clones, with 62% as singletons. The sample comprised intraepithelial lymphocytes from the gut. Every receptor here comes from a woman aged 18 to 35 with active celiac disease.

The V call is TRBV7-8, the J call TRBJ2-5; 12 bases align to TRBD2. CDR3 length equals 15 residues. Germline V CDR1 and CDR2: SGHVS, FQNEAQ. J was trimmed by 1 base and V by 6 bases; bases with no gene match: 3. The CDR3 here is CASRPSGRVQETQYF. The CDR3 region has the DNA TGTGCCAGCAGGCCTAGCGGGAGGGTCCAAGAGACCCAGTACTTC.

This chain connects TRBV6-6 to TRBJ2-7; D uncertain. This CDR3 has 16 amino acids. The germline V gene has CDR1 MNHNY and CDR2 SVGAGI (reference sequence). Trimming removed 2 bases at V and 0 bases at J, with 14 bases between. DNA for the CDR3: TGTGCCAGCAGTTACGTTCCATTCTCTAGCTCCTACGAGCAGTACTTC. Its translation is CASSYVPFSSSYEQYF.

The rearrangement joins TRBV6-1 to TRBJ2-6; the D is unclear. The CDR3 is 16 residues long. V was clipped by 4 bases and J by 4 bases, with 14 bases between them. Germline loops: CDR1 MNHNS, CDR2 SASEGT. The CDR3 region is CASSVLPLWGANVLTF. CDR3 nucleotide sequence: TGTGCCAGCAGTGTCCTACCGTTGTGGGGGGCCAACGTCCTGACTTTC.

J is TRBJ2-2 and V is TRBV11-2, with D possibly matching TRBD2 (6 bases). Germline V CDR1 and CDR2: SGHAT, FQNNGV. The V end was cut by 2 bases, the J end by 7 bases, with 17 bases between. The CDR3 has 16 residues. CDR3 sequence: CASSLSLWAGIGELFF. The CDR3 region has the DNA TGTGCCAGCAGCTTATCGTTGTGGGCGGGGATCGGGGAGCTGTTTTTT.

V gene TRBV21-1 combines with J gene TRBJ1-1. TRBV21-1 has pseudogene status. The CDR3 spans 14 residues. Written as DNA, the CDR3 is TGTGCCAGCACCCAAAGCTGTGAGATCACTGAAGCTTTCTTT. Its protein product is CASTQSCEITEAFF.

This sequence joins TRBV5-1 and TRBJ2-1, with D perhaps matching TRBD1 (5 bases). CDR1 and CDR2 (germline): SGHRS, YFSETQ. This CDR3 has 16 amino acids. Trimming stripped 0 bases from V and 4 bases from J, with 14 bases between. The CDR3 protein is CASSLGTPQSYNEQFF. CDR3 nucleotides: TGCGCCAGCAGCTTGGGGACACCCCAAAGTTACAATGAGCAGTTCTTC.

V and J are TRBV4-2 and TRBJ2-1; D ambiguous. Trimming pared 0 bases from V and 0 bases from J, leaving 9 bases between. The CDR3 has 16 residues. Germline V gene lookup returns CDR1 LGHNA and CDR2 YNFKEQ. The CDR3 DNA follows: TGTGCCAGCAGCCAAGATAGCTCCGGCTCCTACAATGAGCAGTTCTTC. Protein product: CASSQDSSGSYNEQFF.

The chain has TRBV5-1 and TRBJ1-1; 8 nucleotides align to TRBD1. V was pared by 0 bases and J by 6 bases, with 4 bases of the junction left unmatched. The CDR3 consists of 14 residues. Germline V gene sequence: CDR1 SGHRS, CDR2 YFSETQ. The chain's CDR3 is CASSLVQGEAEAFF. CDR3 DNA: TGCGCCAGCAGCTTGGTACAGGGGGAGGCTGAAGCTTTCTTT.

By sample share, this clone is large. CDR3 sequence (DNA): TGTGCCAGCAGCCCCCGGGACAGACTTACAGATACGCAGTATTTT. As protein: CASSPRDRLTDTQYF. This chain uses TRBV7-9 with TRBJ2-3; 7 bases are a match to TRBD1. This CDR3 contains 15 residues. Trimming removed 5 bases from V and 3 bases from J; junction bases left unmatched: 8. In germline, CDR1 is SEHNR, CDR2 FQNEAQ (reference sequence). The full variable domain, its missing parts supplied by reference TRBV7-9 and TRBJ2-3, is DTGVSQNPRHKITKRGQNVTFRCDPISEHNRLYWYRQTLGQGPEFLTYFQNEAQLEKSRLLSDRFSAERPKGSFSTLEIQRTEQGDSAMYLCASSPRDRLTDTQYFGPGTRLTVL.

The gene calls are TRBV7-6 and TRBJ2-7; the D gene is possibly TRBD1 (6 bases). The germline V gene has CDR1 SGHVS and CDR2 FNYEAQ. With 5 bases removed from V and 5 bases from J, the gap between germline ends came to 22 bases. The CDR3 covers 16 residues. This CDR3 is CASSLKGDGSSNEQYF. CDR3 bases: TGTGCCAGCAGCCTAAAGGGGGACGGTTCGTCTAACGAGCAGTACTTC. Using reference TRBV7-6 and TRBJ2-7 for the parts outside the CDR3, the full variable domain is GAGVSQSPRYKVTKRGQDVALRCDPISGHVSLYWYRQALGQGPEFLTYFNYEAQQDKSGLPNDRFSAERPEGSISTLTIQRTEQRDSAMYRCASSLKGDGSSNEQYFGPGTRLTVT.

The J gene is TRBJ1-3, the V gene TRBV2; D call uncertain. Germline CDR1 SNHLY, CDR2 FYNNEI. V lost 7 bases, J lost 0 bases, and 10 bases lay in between. The CDR3 sequence is 14 residues long. This CDR3 is CASTKIHSGNTIYF. The CDR3 bases are TGTGCCAGCACAAAAATCCACTCTGGAAACACCATATATTTT. The full variable domain, completed using reference TRBV2 and TRBJ1-3, is EPEVTQTPSHQVTQMGQEVILRCVPISNHLYFYWYRQILGQKVEFLVSFYNNEISEKSEIFDDQFSVERPDGSNFTLKIRSTKLEDSAMYFCASTKIHSGNTIYFGEGSWLTVV.

This clone was found a few times. CDR3 sequence (DNA): TGTGCCATCTTCTATCAGGGCTCCTACAATGAGCAGTTCTTC. Protein sequence: CAIFYQGSYNEQFF. This chain links TRBV7-9 with TRBJ2-1; maybe TRBD1 (5 bases). The germline CDR1 and CDR2 sequences are SEHNR and FQNEAQ (reference sequence). Trimming removed 10 bases from V and 0 bases from J, with 13 bases in between. This CDR3 has 14 residues.

This clone was counted between two and nine times. The V call is TRBV2, the J call TRBJ2-1; 12 nucleotides align to TRBD2. The CDR3 totals 13 residues. The J segment lost 8 bases and the V segment lost 7 bases, leaving 3 bases of the junction unmatched. The V gene's germline CDR1 is SNHLY and CDR2 FYNNEI. This CDR3 is CASKTSGSDEQFF. CDR3 DNA sequence: TGTGCCAGCAAGACTAGCGGGAGCGATGAGCAGTTCTTC.

The chain uses TRBV7-6 and TRBJ2-3, with 7 bases fitting TRBD2. In germline, CDR1 is SGHVS, CDR2 FNYEAQ. Unmatched junction bases numbered 5, after V lost 4 bases and J lost 4 bases. This CDR3 is 14 amino acids long. The CDR3 loop is CASSWGGGSDTQYF. In nucleotides, the CDR3 is TGTGCCAGCAGCTGGGGGGGAGGATCAGATACGCAGTATTTT.

The gene calls are TRBV4-2 and TRBJ2-7; 7 bases align to TRBD1. This CDR3 has 15 residues. Germline V gene lookup returns CDR1 LGHNA and CDR2 YNFKEQ. The ends lost 4 bases at V and 2 bases at J; junction bases unmatched: 8. The CDR3 loop is CASSRGDRDAYEQYF. DNA for the CDR3: TGTGCCAGCAGCCGGGGAGACAGGGATGCCTACGAGCAGTACTTC.

This clone showed up just a few times. The V gene is TRBV28, the J gene TRBJ2-1; 10 bases align to TRBD2. The V gene end was trimmed by 5 bases and the J gene end by 5 bases; junction bases not matched to a gene: 9. This CDR3 has 16 amino acids. Looked up from germline, CDR1 is MDHEN and CDR2 is SYDVKM. CDR3 in amino acids: CASSPSSGSIDNEQFF. The DNA for the CDR3 is TGTGCCAGCAGTCCGTCTAGCGGGAGTATAGACAATGAGCAGTTCTTC.

The rearrangement joins TRBV7-8 to TRBJ2-5; 9 bases match TRBD1. The germline V gene has CDR1 SGHVS and CDR2 FQNEAQ. V lost 1 base to trimming and J lost 1 base; unmatched junction nucleotides: 4. The CDR3 spans 16 residues. This chain's CDR3 is CASSLVPDRGQETQYF. The CDR3 DNA reads as TGTGCCAGCAGCTTAGTCCCGGACAGGGGCCAAGAGACCCAGTACTTC.

The rearrangement joins TRBV2 to TRBJ1-5; 9 nucleotides align to TRBD1. The CDR3 runs to 15 residues. J lost 1 base, V lost 4 bases, and 2 bases had no gene match. CDR1 is SNHLY and CDR2 is FYNNEI in the germline V gene. The CDR3 loop reads CASSGDRESNQPQHF. DNA of the CDR3: TGTGCCAGCAGTGGGGACAGGGAGAGCAATCAGCCCCAGCATTTT.

The V and J genes are TRBV7-2 and TRBJ1-5, with a possible D match to TRBD1 (5 bases). This CDR3 contains 15 residues. Trimming cost V 3 bases and J 3 bases, with 12 bases left between them. The germline V gene has CDR1 SGHTA and CDR2 FQGNSA. CDR3 loop: CASSLQGRDNQPQHF. The CDR3, as DNA: TGTGCCAGCAGCTTGCAGGGTAGGGACAATCAGCCCCAGCATTTT.

The CDR3 nucleotides read TGCGCCAGCAGCCAATGGGACAGCTTCCTTTCCTACAATGAGCAGTTCTTC. Protein product: CASSQWDSFLSYNEQFF. The chain is built from TRBV4-1 and TRBJ2-1; 7 bases line up with TRBD1. Germline-derived CDR1 and CDR2 are MGHRA and YSYEKL. With 2 bases clipped from V and 1 base from J, the junction kept 8 bases outside the gene matches. The CDR3 consists of 17 residues.

The V call is TRBV5-1, the J call TRBJ1-2; maybe TRBD1 (6 bases). Germline loops: CDR1 SGHRS, CDR2 YFSETQ. V lost 1 base to trimming and J lost 1 base, with 11 bases between them. The CDR3 runs to 15 residues. The CDR3 nucleotides are TGCGCCAGCAGCTTGTGGGACATTGGTAACTATGGCTACACCTTC. Translation: CASSLWDIGNYGYTF.

This chain connects TRBV28 to TRBJ2-1; 7 bases line up with TRBD2. The trim removed 2 bases at V and 3 bases at J, leaving 1 base unmatched. Per germline, CDR1 MDHEN and CDR2 SYDVKM. The CDR3 is 14 amino acids. The CDR3 DNA is TGTGCCAGCAGTTTAGGCGGGAGCTACAATGAGCAGTTCTTC. Translating it yields CASSLGGSYNEQFF. The variable domain in full, with the rest retrieved from reference TRBV28 and TRBJ2-1, is DVKVTQSSRYLVKRTGEKVFLECVQDMDHENMFWYRQDPGLGLRLIYFSYDVKMKEKGDIPEGYSVSREKKERFSLILESASTNQTSMYLCASSLGGSYNEQFFGPGTRLTVL.

This clone was recorded only once. The rearrangement joins TRBV30 to TRBJ2-7; 9 positions match TRBD2. In germline, CDR1 is GTSNPN, CDR2 SVGIG (reference sequence). The CDR3 length is 14 residues. With 0 bases clipped from V and 3 bases from J, the junction kept 3 bases outside the gene matches. The CDR3 DNA sequence: TGTGCCTGGAGTGTTAGCGGGGGAATCTACGAGCAGTACTTC. Amino acids: CAWSVSGGIYEQYF.

This CDR3 reads CASSRDSGRLGGEQYF. The CDR3 DNA follows: TGTGCCAGCAGCCGGGATAGCGGGAGGCTCGGGGGCGAGCAGTACTTC. The chain is built from TRBV5-5 and TRBJ2-7; 10 nucleotides agree with TRBD2. The V and J ends lost 4 bases and 6 bases, in that order; junction bases with no gene match: 13. Germline V lookup: CDR1 SGHKS, CDR2 YYEKEE (reference sequence). The CDR3 spans 16 residues.

This rearrangement joins TRBV5-1 to TRBJ2-7, with D possibly matching TRBD1 (6 bases). CDR1 and CDR2 from the germline V gene are SGHRS and YFSETQ. V was pared by 1 base and J by 4 bases, with 12 bases between. CDR3 length equals 14 residues. The CDR3 bases are TGCGCCAGCAGCTTGAGACAGGAATCTTACGAGCAGTACTTC. Amino acids: CASSLRQESYEQYF. Complete variable domain (other parts from reference TRBV5-1 and TRBJ2-7): KAGVTQTPRYLIKTRGQQVTLSCSPISGHRSVSWYQQTPGQGLQFLFEYFSETQRNKGNFPGRFSGRQFSNSRSEMNVSTLELGDSALYLCASSLRQESYEQYFGPGTRLTVT.